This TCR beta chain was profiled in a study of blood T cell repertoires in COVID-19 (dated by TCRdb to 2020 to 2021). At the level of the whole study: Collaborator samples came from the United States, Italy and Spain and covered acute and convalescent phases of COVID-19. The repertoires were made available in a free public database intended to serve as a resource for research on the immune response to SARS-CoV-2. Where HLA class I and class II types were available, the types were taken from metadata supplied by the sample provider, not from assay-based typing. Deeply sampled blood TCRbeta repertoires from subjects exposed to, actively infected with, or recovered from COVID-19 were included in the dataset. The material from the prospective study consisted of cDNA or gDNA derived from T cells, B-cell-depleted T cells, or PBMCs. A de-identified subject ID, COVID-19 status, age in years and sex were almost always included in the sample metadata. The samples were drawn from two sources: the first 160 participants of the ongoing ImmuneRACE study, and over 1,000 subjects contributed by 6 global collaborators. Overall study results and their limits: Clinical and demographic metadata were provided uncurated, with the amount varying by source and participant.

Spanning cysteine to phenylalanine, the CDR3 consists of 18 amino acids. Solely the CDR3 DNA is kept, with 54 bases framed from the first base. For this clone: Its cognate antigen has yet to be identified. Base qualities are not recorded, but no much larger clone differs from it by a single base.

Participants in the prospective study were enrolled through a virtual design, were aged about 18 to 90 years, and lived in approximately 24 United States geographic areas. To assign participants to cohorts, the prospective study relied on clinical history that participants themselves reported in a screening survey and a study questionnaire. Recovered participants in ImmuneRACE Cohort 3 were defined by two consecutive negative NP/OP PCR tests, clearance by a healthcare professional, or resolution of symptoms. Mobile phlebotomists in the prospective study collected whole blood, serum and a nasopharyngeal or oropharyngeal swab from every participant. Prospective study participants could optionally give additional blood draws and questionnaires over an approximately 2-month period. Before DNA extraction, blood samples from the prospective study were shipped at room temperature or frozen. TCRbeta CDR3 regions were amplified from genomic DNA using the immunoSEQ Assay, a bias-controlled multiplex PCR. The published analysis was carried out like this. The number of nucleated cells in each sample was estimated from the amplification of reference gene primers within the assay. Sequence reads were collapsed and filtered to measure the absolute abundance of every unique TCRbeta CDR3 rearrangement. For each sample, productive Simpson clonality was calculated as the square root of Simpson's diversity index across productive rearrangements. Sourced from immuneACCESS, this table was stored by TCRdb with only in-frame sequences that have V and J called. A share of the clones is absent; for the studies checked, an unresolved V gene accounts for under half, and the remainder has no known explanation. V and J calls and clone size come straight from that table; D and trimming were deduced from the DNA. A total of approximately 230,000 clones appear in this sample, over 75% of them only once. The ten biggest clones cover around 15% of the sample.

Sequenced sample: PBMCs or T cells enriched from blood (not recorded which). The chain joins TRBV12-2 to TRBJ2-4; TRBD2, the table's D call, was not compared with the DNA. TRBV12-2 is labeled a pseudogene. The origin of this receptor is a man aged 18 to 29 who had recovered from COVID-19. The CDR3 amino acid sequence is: CASRLALGSASRKNIQYF. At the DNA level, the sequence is TGTGCAAGTCGCTTAGCGCTTGGCTCAGCTAGCAGAAAAAACATTCAGTACTTC.